The 21 T cell receptor beta chains below were found in one sample sequenced in a study of blood T cells in healthy people across ages (dated by TCRdb to 2015 to 2017). The library was obtained by 5' RACE. This sample was sequenced with an Illumina HiSeq 2500. A second roughly 7 to 11 cycle PCR used a sample-barcoded 5' primer and a J-beta primer mix. TCRdb reanalyzed the raw reads on its own, using fastp at Q25 for trimming and MiXCR for clone calling, and kept in-frame beta chains. Duplicate CDR3 protein sequences are folded into a single record with the most common DNA and genes. Recorded for this sample are approximately 400,000 distinct CDR3 sequences; 45% to 60% of them occurred a single time. The leading ten clones occupy 45% to 60% of the sample. Sequencing was performed on blood. The source of these receptors is a man in his sixties in good health.

A remark on this clonotype: Germline and junction disagree at one end, which may indicate a read error. The gene calls are TRBV24-1 and TRBJ1-5; D gene unclear. Looked up from germline, CDR1 is KGHDR and CDR2 is SFDVKD. The CDR3 contains 14 residues. In DNA, the CDR3 is TGTGCCACCAGTGTGGCGGGGAGCAATCAGCTCCAGCATTTT. Amino acid sequence: CATSVAGSNQLQHF.

This clonotype showed up just a few times. V is TRBV24-1 and J is TRBJ2-3; a weak D match, TRBD1 (6 bases). Germline V gives CDR1 KGHDR, CDR2 SFDVKD. The CDR3 is 15 residues long. The V gene lost 4 bases and the J gene lost 4 bases, with 14 bases spanning the gap. The CDR3 region has the DNA TGTGCCACCAGTGACAAACCGCAGGGGTCAGATACGCAGTATTTT. It yields the protein CATSDKPQGSDTQYF.

V and J are TRBV5-1 and TRBJ2-3; 9 nucleotides align to TRBD2. This CDR3 is built from 16 residues. V lost 0 bases, J lost 5 bases, and 7 bases stayed unmatched. In germline, CDR1 is SGHRS, CDR2 YFSETQ. The CDR3 sequence: CASSLDGGGAVDTQYF. The CDR3 nucleotides read TGCGCCAGCAGCTTGGATGGCGGGGGGGCTGTAGATACGCAGTATTTT.

This chain joins TRBV5-1 and TRBJ2-5; D gene unclear. Germline CDR1 SGHRS, CDR2 YFSETQ. The CDR3 extends over 15 amino acids. Deletions cut 3 bases from V and 4 bases from J, with 16 bases between. In DNA form, the CDR3 reads TGCGCCAGCAGCTCGCTCGATTCTACTATAGAGACCCAGTACTTC. Amino acid sequence: CASSSLDSTIETQYF.

This clonotype was picked up a small number of times. V usage is TRBV14 and J usage is TRBJ1-4; tentative D call: TRBD1 (5 bases). Germline values: CDR1 SGHDN, CDR2 FVKESK. Trimming left V 5 bases short and J 4 bases short, with 14 bases between. This CDR3 has 15 residues. The CDR3 DNA reads TGTGCCAGCAGCTACGGACGGGGGGGTAATGAAAAACTGTTTTTT. It specifies CASSYGRGGNEKLFF.

CDR3 residues: CASSQNSGSYNEQFF. The DNA for the CDR3 is TGTGCCAGCAGCCAGAATAGCGGGAGTTACAATGAGCAGTTCTTC. V is TRBV3-1 and J is TRBJ2-1; 9 bases agree with TRBD2. This CDR3 is 15 amino acids long. The V and J ends lost 3 bases and 4 bases, in that order; junction bases with no gene match: 4. Per germline, CDR1 LGHDT and CDR2 YNNKEL (reference sequence).

This clonotype was detected once. The rearrangement links TRBV7-9 to TRBJ1-5; weak D call: TRBD1 (5 bases). This CDR3 is 16 amino acids long. In germline, CDR1 is SEHNR, CDR2 FQNEAQ (reference sequence). V dropped 1 base and J dropped 0 bases, with 10 bases sitting between them. The CDR3 DNA follows: TGTGCCAGCAGCTTAGGGGTGGGGGATAGCAATCAGCCCCAGCATTTT. This translates into CASSLGVGDSNQPQHF.

Concerning this clonotype: One end of the junction fails to match germline, which may point to a read error. The V gene is TRBV6-2 or TRBV6-3, the J gene TRBJ2-6; perhaps TRBD1 as D (6 bases). The V gene's germline CDR1 is MNHEY and CDR2 SVGEGT. This CDR3 is 16 amino acids long. The CDR3 spells CASSQQQGAGANVLTF. Written as DNA, the CDR3 is TGCGCCAGCAGTCAACAACAGGGTGCTGGGGCCAACGTCCTGACTTTC.

This clonotype was seen once. At one of its ends the junction is not consistent with the germline gene, which may arise from a read error. The gene calls are TRBV7-7 and TRBJ1-2; 9 bases map to TRBD1. Germline CDR1 SSHAT, CDR2 FNYEAQ (reference sequence). CDR3 length: 14 amino acids. CDR3 sequence reads: CASRNRGHLGGYTF. The CDR3 nucleotides read TGTGCTAGCAGGAACAGGGGGCACCTGGGGGGCTACACCTTC.

The chain uses TRBV6-4 and TRBJ1-2; D remains unclear. CDR3 size: 12 residues. Germline-derived CDR1 and CDR2 are MRHNA and SNTAGT. V shed 2 bases and J shed 8 bases, with 9 bases lying between them. CDR3 sequence: CASSDGLWGYTF. CDR3 DNA: TGTGCCAGCAGTGACGGCCTGTGGGGCTACACCTTC.

The V gene is TRBV6-6, the J gene TRBJ1-1, with 8 bases aligning to TRBD1. This CDR3 region has 17 residues. Trimming took 3 bases from V and 1 from J; bases not matched to a gene: 10. Looked up from germline, CDR1 is MNHNY and CDR2 is SVGAGI (reference sequence). The CDR3 protein is CASSYPGGETSNTEAFF. For the CDR3, the DNA is TGTGCCAGCAGTTATCCAGGGGGCGAGACCTCGAACACTGAAGCTTTCTTT.

This sequence joins TRBV20-1 and TRBJ1-4; a possible D gene is TRBD1 (5 bases). Germline-derived CDR1 and CDR2 are DFQATT and SNEGSKA (reference sequence). V lost 1 base and J 4 bases, leaving 13 bases between the germline ends. The CDR3 length is 15 residues. The CDR3 loop reads CSARVGAARNEKLFF. In nucleotides, the CDR3 is TGCAGTGCTAGAGTTGGGGCCGCACGTAATGAAAAACTGTTTTTT.

This clonotype occurred a few times. The chain employs TRBV7-2 and TRBJ2-1; 15 nucleotides match TRBD2. The CDR3 contains 20 residues. V shed 1 base, J shed 0 bases, and the junction held 7 bases outside the gene matches. Germline CDR1 is SGHTA and CDR2 is FQGNSA. CDR3 in amino acids: CASSLGGGLAGGPSYNEQFF. The CDR3 DNA sequence: TGTGCCAGCAGCTTAGGAGGCGGACTAGCGGGAGGGCCCTCCTACAATGAGCAGTTCTTC. The entire variable domain, with the rest obtained from reference TRBV7-2 and TRBJ2-1, is as follows: GAGVSQSPSNKVTEKGKDVELRCDPISGHTALYWYRQSLGQGLEFLIYFQGNSAPDKSGLPSDRFSAERTGGSVSTLTIQRTQQEDSAVYLCASSLGGGLAGGPSYNEQFFGPGTRLTVL.

The gene calls are TRBV27 and TRBJ2-1, with D possibly being TRBD1 (8 bases). The V gene lost 6 bases and the J gene lost 2 bases, with 14 bases spanning the gap. The CDR3 runs to 15 residues. The germline gives CDR1 MNHEY, CDR2 SMNVEV (reference sequence). In DNA, the CDR3 is TGTGCCAGCAGCCGGGGGGACAGGCCCTACAATGAGCAGTTCTTC. This codes for CASSRGDRPYNEQFF.

In its sample, this clonotype was seen many times. J is TRBJ2-5 and V is TRBV24-1; 10 positions match TRBD2. CDR3 size: 13 residues. CDR1 and CDR2 (germline): KGHDR, SFDVKD. J gave up 5 bases and V 10 bases, and 6 bases lay outside the gene matches. The CDR3 DNA follows: TGTGCCACGGCCGGGACTAGCGCTGAGACCCAGTACTTC. As protein: CATAGTSAETQYF.

The rearrangement joins TRBV5-5 to TRBJ2-1; D possibly corresponds to TRBD1 (6 bases). Deletions cut 1 base from V and 13 bases from J, with 18 bases between. This CDR3 is 14 amino acids long. The germline CDR1 and CDR2 sequences are SGHKS and YYEKEE (reference sequence). DNA for the CDR3: TGTGCCAGCAGCTTGTGGACAGCGCAAGAGACCCAGTTCTTC. It yields the protein CASSLWTAQETQFF.

The chain links TRBV7-9 to TRBJ2-1; 14 bases line up with TRBD2. The CDR3 totals 15 residues. The germline V gene has CDR1 SEHNR and CDR2 FQNEAQ (reference sequence). V dropped 5 bases and J dropped 6; count of bases not matched to a gene: 3. CDR3 amino acids: CASSRLAGGRNEQFF. CDR3 nucleotide sequence: TGTGCCAGCAGCAGACTAGCGGGGGGGCGCAATGAGCAGTTCTTC.

This chain connects TRBV7-6 to TRBJ2-1; a weak D match, TRBD2 (7 bases). The CDR3 length is 14 residues. CDR1 and CDR2 from the germline V gene are SGHVS and FNYEAQ. The V and J ends lost 11 bases and 6 bases respectively, with 20 bases between them. CDR3 bases: TGTGCCCGAAGGGGGGCTAGCGGATTCAATGAGCAGTTCTTC. It codes for CARRGASGFNEQFF.

The chain uses TRBV20-1 and TRBJ1-2; 7 nucleotides align to TRBD1. Germline CDR1 DFQATT, CDR2 SNEGSKA (reference sequence). The CDR3 covers 15 residues. The V gene end was trimmed by 6 bases and the J gene end by 1 base; junction bases not matched to a gene: 11. The CDR3 sequence: CSAPPANRGNYGYTF. For the CDR3, the DNA is TGCAGTGCCCCGCCTGCCAACAGGGGTAACTATGGCTACACCTTC.

This clonotype was found a few times. Germline and junction disagree at one end, which may indicate a read error. The CDR3 spells CSAGDRGRAKNIQYF. The CDR3 coding sequence is TGCAGTGCTGGAGACAGGGGGCGAGCCAAAAACATTCAGTACTTC. The chain uses TRBV20-1 and TRBJ2-4, with TRBD1 identical over 10 bases. The germline gives CDR1 DFQATT, CDR2 SNEGSKA (reference sequence). This CDR3 has 15 residues.

The chain couples TRBV20-1 to TRBJ2-1; D gene unclear. V was shortened by 6 bases and J by 2 bases, with 5 bases between the two germline ends. The germline gives CDR1 DFQATT, CDR2 SNEGSKA (reference sequence). The CDR3 length is 11 residues. The CDR3 bases are TGCAGTGCACGTCCCTACAATGAGCAGTTCTTC. Its protein is CSARPYNEQFF.